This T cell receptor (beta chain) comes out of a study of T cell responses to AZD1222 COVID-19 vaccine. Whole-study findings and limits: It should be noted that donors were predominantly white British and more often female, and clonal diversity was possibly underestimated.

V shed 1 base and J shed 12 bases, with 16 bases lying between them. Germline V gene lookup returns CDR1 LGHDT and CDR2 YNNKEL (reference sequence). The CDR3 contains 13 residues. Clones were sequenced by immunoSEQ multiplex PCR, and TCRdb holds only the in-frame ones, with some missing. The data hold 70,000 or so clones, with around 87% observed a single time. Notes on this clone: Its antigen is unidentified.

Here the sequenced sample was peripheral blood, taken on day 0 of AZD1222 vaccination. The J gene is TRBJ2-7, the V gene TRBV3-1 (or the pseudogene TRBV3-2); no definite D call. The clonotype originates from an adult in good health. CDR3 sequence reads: CASSQADRPTLYF. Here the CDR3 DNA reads TGTGCCAGCAGCCAAGCAGACCGGCCGACGTTGTACTTC.